This record covers a single T cell receptor (beta chain). Its antigen is as yet unknown. This entry is derived from a study of beta chain features in type 1 diabetes. Overall study results and limits: TCRB CDR3s from Type 1 diabetes patients were moderately but significantly shorter in all four CD4+ subsets.

Investigators reverse transcribed all isolated RNA, so they sequenced expressed TCRB transcripts. The data were produced by immunoSEQ multiplex PCR, yet TCRdb's version contains in-frame clones alone and is incomplete. The data show around 40,000 clones, approximately 72% seen once. V was pared by 0 bases and J by 5 bases, with 8 bases of the junction left unmatched. This CDR3 contains 16 residues. Germline CDR1 is KGHSH and CDR2 is LQKENI. This chain joins TRBV18 and TRBJ1-2; 8 nucleotides line up with TRBD1. Material: Tregs from blood. The clonotype comes from a woman between 18 and 30 years old with type 1 diabetes. This CDR3 is CASSPPQGAVRYGYTF. The DNA of the CDR3 is TGTGCCAGCTCACCACCCCAGGGGGCGGTTAGGTATGGCTACACCTTC.